This T cell receptor beta chain is drawn from a study of HIV-infected children after antiretroviral therapy interruption. This clonotype was detected many times. The target antigen is unknown. Study outcomes and limitations: By the end of treatment interruption, naive CD4+ clonality (Gini) increased. After treatment interruption started, naive CD4+ CDR3 overlap across time points dropped.

The TCR library was built from RNA with a 3' RACE protocol and unique molecular identifiers. Each CDR3 protein is one row after TCRdb ran MiXCR on the 3' RACE reads. The data contain more than 35,000 distinct CDR3 sequences, 6.5% of them singletons. Described treatment: PENTA 11 planned treatment interruption arm or continuous ART arm. Trimming stripped 4 bases from V and 3 bases from J, with 9 bases between. This CDR3 region has 13 residues. Germline lookup yields CDR1 KGHDR and CDR2 SFDVKD. Specimen: CD45RA+ CD4+ T cells from PBMCs, pooled from several time points, collected from a donor given antiretroviral therapy, either interrupted or continuous. The subset was: naive CD4+ CD45RA+ CD45RO- T cells. J is TRBJ2-7 and V is TRBV24-1; D perhaps matches TRBD1 (5 bases). The sequence came from a pool of human donors with HIV. CDR3 protein: CATSDRADYEQYF. The DNA for the CDR3 is TGTGCCACCAGTGACAGGGCGGACTACGAGCAGTACTTC.